This passage covers 29 T cell receptor beta chains from one sample sequenced in a study of T cells in Graves' hyperthyroidism and ophthalmopathy. Amplification of TCR beta CDR3 regions was performed using RNA transcripts as template. Using the HTBI primer set, a first-round RT-PCR was run on the TCR CDR3. TCRdb re-called the multiplex PCR reads with MiXCR, one entry per CDR3 protein. The repertoire consists of over 650,000 distinct CDR3 sequences, with 45% occurring once and the leading ten covering approximately 6.8%. Material: peripheral blood or thyroid tissue (not recorded which). The receptors derive from an adult man with Graves' disease, either hyperthyroidism or ophthalmopathy (not recorded which).

The V gene is TRBV2, the J gene TRBJ2-5, with TRBD2 identical over 7 bases. The CDR3 totals 16 residues. V gave up 6 bases and J gave up 2 bases; unmatched junction bases: 12. The germline CDR1 and CDR2 sequences are SNHLY and FYNNEI. CDR3: CASRGRRASGQETQYF. In nucleotides, the CDR3 is TGTGCCAGCAGAGGACGAAGGGCTAGCGGACAAGAGACCCAGTACTTC.

V and J are TRBV12-3 or TRBV12-4 and TRBJ2-5; no clear D gene. There are 12 residues in the CDR3. Trimming cost V 2 bases and J 9 bases, with 10 bases left between them. CDR3 residues: CASSLSHLPQYF. The CDR3 DNA is TGTGCCAGCAGTTTATCCCACCTCCCCCAGTACTTC.

The rearrangement links TRBV14 to TRBJ1-6; 8 bases fit TRBD1. Losses at the gene ends were 3 bases for V and 7 bases for J; bases not matched to a gene: 8. Germline V gene lookup returns CDR1 SGHDN and CDR2 FVKESK. The CDR3 has 16 residues. CDR3 sequence (DNA): TGTGCCAGCAGCCACCGGACAGGGTCAGAGAATTCACCCCTCCACTTT. Translated: CASSHRTGSENSPLHF.

Many counts were recorded for this clonotype. The chain combines TRBV29-1 with TRBJ2-7; perhaps TRBD2 as D (7 bases). Germline CDR1 is SQVTM and CDR2 is ANQGSEA. The V end was cut by 5 bases, the J end by 5 bases, with 22 bases between. CDR3 length equals 15 residues. DNA for the CDR3: TGCAGCGTTCGAGTGGGCGGGGGCGTCTGGGACGAGCAGTACTTC. Its translation: CSVRVGGGVWDEQYF.

This clonotype was counted only a few times. The chain combines TRBV6-5 with TRBJ1-5; TRBD1 matches at 9 bases. With V trimmed by 7 bases and J by 6 bases, 10 bases remained unmatched. This CDR3 is built from 15 residues. Germline values: CDR1 MNHEY, CDR2 SVGAGI. CDR3 DNA: TGTGCCAGCACCCAAACTACAGGGGGCGGTCAGCCCCAGCATTTT. This sequence encodes CASTQTTGGGQPQHF.

A word on this clonotype: A much more abundant neighbour one base away suggests this may be a read error. The chain is built from TRBV7-9 and TRBJ2-5, with D uncertain. The CDR3 loop spans 13 amino acids. CDR1 is SEHNR, CDR2 FQNEAQ, per germline (reference sequence). V was trimmed by 8 bases and J by 1 base, leaving 11 bases between them. The CDR3 region has the DNA TGTGCCAGCGGCCCCCCAAGCCAAGAGACCCAGTACTTC. It encodes CASGPPSQETQYF.

J is TRBJ2-5 and V is TRBV6-6, with D possibly being TRBD2 (6 bases). This CDR3 has 18 amino acids. Germline-derived CDR1 and CDR2 are MNHNY and SVGAGI (reference sequence). V was pared by 7 bases and J by 10 bases, with 34 bases between. CDR3 region: CASKVGGDSGPGSRGQYF. The DNA of the CDR3 is TGTGCCAGCAAAGTCGGCGGGGATAGCGGACCCGGGAGTCGGGGCCAGTACTTC.

This clonotype showed up many times. The V call is TRBV10-3, the J call TRBJ1-1, with D tentatively TRBD1 (5 bases). Germline V CDR1 and CDR2: ENHRY, SYGVKD. CDR3 length equals 13 residues. Trimming left V 8 bases short and J 2 bases short, with 12 bases between. The CDR3 DNA reads TGTGCCATCGGCGGGACGCGCAACACTGAAGCTTTCTTT. Translating gives CAIGGTRNTEAFF.

This chain joins TRBV7-9 and TRBJ2-2; possible D gene TRBD2, 6 bases. The CDR3 covers 14 residues. The germline V gene encodes CDR1 SEHNR and CDR2 FQNEAQ (reference sequence). V gave up 7 bases and J gave up 6 bases, with 15 bases separating them. The CDR3 DNA follows: TGTGCCAGCACCATTGACGGGGGATCCGGGGAGCTGTTTTTT. It is translated as CASTIDGGSGELFF.

This clonotype was recorded many times. The V gene is TRBV2, the J gene TRBJ1-2, with D unclear. V dropped 7 bases and J dropped 4 bases, with 7 bases sitting between them. The CDR3 runs 11 residues. The V gene's germline CDR1 is SNHLY and CDR2 FYNNEI. The CDR3 protein is CASTQLYGYTF. The DNA for the CDR3 is TGTGCCAGCACCCAACTCTATGGCTACACCTTC. The whole variable domain, filled in from reference TRBV2 and TRBJ1-2, reads EPEVTQTPSHQVTQMGQEVILRCVPISNHLYFYWYRQILGQKVEFLVSFYNNEISEKSEIFDDQFSVERPDGSNFTLKIRSTKLEDSAMYFCASTQLYGYTFGSGTRLTVV.

This sequence joins TRBV29-1 and TRBJ2-2, with 8 bases lining up with TRBD1. CDR1 SQVTM and CDR2 ANQGSEA come from the germline V gene. The V segment lost 8 bases and the J segment 0 bases; nucleotides outside the gene matches: 5. The CDR3 spans 14 residues. Here the CDR3 DNA reads TGCAGCCAACGGACAGGGTCGAACACCGGGGAGCTGTTTTTT. Amino acids: CSQRTGSNTGELFF.

In regard to this clonotype: The junction departs from germline at one end; a sequencing error may be responsible. The J gene is TRBJ1-1, the V gene TRBV24-1; the match to TRBD1 covers 8 bases. This CDR3 has 15 residues. Germline CDR1 and CDR2: KGHDR and SFDVKD. The CDR3 spells CATSDSRTGLGEASF. CDR3 in DNA: TGTGCCACCAGTGATTCACGGACAGGGCTAGGCGAAGCTTCCTTT.

A single count supports this clonotype. V gene TRBV29-1 combines with J gene TRBJ1-2; 10 bases line up with TRBD1. V was pared by 5 bases and J by 12 bases, with 3 bases of the junction left unmatched. Germline CDR1 is SQVTM and CDR2 is ANQGSEA. The CDR3 runs 10 residues. CDR3 nucleotides: TGCAGCGTTTGGACAGGGGGGGACACCTTC. Translation: CSVWTGGDTF.

The chain is built from TRBV25-1 and TRBJ1-2, with unresolved D. Trimming cost V 4 bases and J 4 bases, with 16 bases left between them. Germline CDR1 is MGHDK and CDR2 is SYGVNS. The CDR3 is 15 residues long. The CDR3: CASSGKPTETYGYTF. The CDR3 nucleotides read TGTGCCAGCAGTGGTAAGCCGACGGAGACCTATGGCTACACCTTC.

This chain connects TRBV19 to TRBJ1-6; D perhaps matches TRBD1 (5 bases). Germline CDR1 and CDR2: LNHDA and SQIVND (reference sequence). Trimming took off 9 bases at V and 8 bases at J, with 17 bases between the two ends. This CDR3 has 14 residues. This CDR3 is CASSLGTSDSPLHF. In DNA, the CDR3 is TGTGCCAGCAGCTTAGGGACTAGCGATTCACCCCTCCACTTT.

This clonotype came up a few times. J is TRBJ1-1 and V is TRBV7-6; 12 bases match TRBD1. The CDR3 is made up of 16 amino acids. With V trimmed by 4 bases and J by 2 bases, 5 bases remained unmatched. CDR1 is SGHVS and CDR2 is FNYEAQ in the germline V gene. The CDR3 region has the DNA TGTGCCAGCAGCTCCTCCGGGACAGGGGGCAACACTGAAGCTTTCTTT. Translation gives CASSSSGTGGNTEAFF.

The chain employs TRBV7-8 and TRBJ2-5; 9 bases agree with TRBD2. Germline lookup yields CDR1 SGHVS and CDR2 FQNEAQ. This CDR3 spans 15 amino acids. The CDR3 protein is CARDSYAGGPETQYF. The CDR3 coding sequence is TGTGCTAGAGACTCGTACGCGGGAGGGCCAGAGACCCAGTACTTC. Using reference TRBV7-8 and TRBJ2-5 for the parts outside the CDR3, the full variable domain is GAGVSQSPRYKVAKRGQDVALRCDPISGHVSLFWYQQALGQGPEFLTYFQNEAQLDKSGLPSDRFFAERPEGSVSTLKIQRTQQEDSAVYLCARDSYAGGPETQYFGPGTRLLVL.

Many counts were recorded for this clonotype. Relative to the germline gene, one junction end is altered; a read error may explain this. The rearrangement links TRBV5-1 to TRBJ2-2; D is unclear. The length of the CDR3 is 15 residues. CDR1 is SGHRS and CDR2 is YFSETQ in the germline V gene. The CDR3 coding sequence is TGTGCCAGCAGCTTAGGACGGGCGAACACCGGGGAGCTGTTTTTT. Its protein product is CASSLGRANTGELFF.

The table lists this clonotype with a few counts. This chain uses TRBV20-1 with TRBJ1-2; 10 bases match TRBD1. Looked up from germline, CDR1 is DFQATT and CDR2 is SNEGSKA (reference sequence). The CDR3 loop spans 14 amino acids. The junction had 8 bases not matched to a gene; V was cut back by 6 bases and J by 4 bases. CDR3 region: CSATRTGGSYGYTF. The DNA of the CDR3 is TGCAGTGCCACTCGGACAGGGGGATCCTATGGCTACACCTTC.

The chain couples TRBV29-1 to TRBJ1-2; tentatively, D is TRBD1 (5 bases). V lost 5 bases and J lost 4, with 11 bases in between. The CDR3 runs 12 residues. Germline V gene lookup returns CDR1 SQVTM and CDR2 ANQGSEA. This CDR3 reads CSVHQGGYGYTF. The CDR3 DNA is TGCAGCGTTCACCAGGGCGGCTATGGCTACACCTTC.

The chain joins TRBV6-5 to TRBJ1-5, with D maybe TRBD1 (5 bases). V was pared by 7 bases and J by 0 bases, with 13 bases between. This CDR3 spans 15 amino acids. CDR1 MNHEY and CDR2 SVGAGI come from the germline V gene. The CDR3 nucleotides read TGTGCCAGCAACATGGACACGTATAGCAATCAGCCCCAGCATTTT. Protein product: CASNMDTYSNQPQHF.

This clonotype was picked up a small number of times. Sequence at one end of the junction differs from germline and may be a read error. J is TRBJ2-7 and V is TRBV5-1; maybe TRBD1 (5 bases). The CDR3 totals 12 residues. Germline CDR1 reads SGHRS; CDR2 reads YFSETQ. The CDR3 sequence is CASSQGSREQYF. For the CDR3, the DNA is TGTGCCAGCAGCCAGGGAAGTCGCGAGCAGTACTTC.

The CDR3 region is CASRHLRLARETQYF. The CDR3, as DNA: TGTGCCAGCAGACACCTTAGACTAGCAAGAGAGACCCAGTACTTC. V usage is TRBV6-1 and J usage is TRBJ2-5, with 7 bases matching TRBD2. The CDR3 covers 15 residues. Trimming took 6 bases from V and 4 from J; bases not matched to a gene: 11. Germline CDR1 MNHNS, CDR2 SASEGT.

In this sample, this clonotype turned up many times. The chain carries TRBV15 and TRBJ1-6, with D tentatively TRBD1 (5 bases). The germline gives CDR1 LNHNV, CDR2 YYDKDF (reference sequence). The CDR3 is made up of 14 amino acids. V lost 0 bases and J lost 13, with 13 bases in between. This chain's CDR3 is CATSRDPEQGPLHF. DNA of the CDR3: TGTGCCACCAGCAGAGACCCTGAGCAGGGCCCCCTCCACTTT.

This clonotype has a count of ten or more. This chain uses TRBV20-1 with TRBJ1-6, with a possible D match to TRBD1 (6 bases). CDR1 is DFQATT and CDR2 is SNEGSKA in the germline V gene (reference sequence). The CDR3 covers 15 residues. V was shortened by 0 bases and J by 9 bases, with 15 bases between the two germline ends. The CDR3 coding sequence is TGCAGTGCTAGAGATCTAGAGGGGGACGGTTCACCCCTCCACTTT. This codes for CSARDLEGDGSPLHF.

This clonotype was seen more than once but under ten times. The CDR3 DNA sequence: TGCAGTGCTAGAGACGCGGGACAGGGGGTCGGGAATTCACCCCTCCACTTT. Residues: CSARDAGQGVGNSPLHF. This rearrangement joins TRBV20-1 to TRBJ1-6; TRBD1 aligns across 11 bases. Trimming took 0 bases from V and 7 from J; bases not matched to a gene: 8. The CDR3 consists of 17 residues. CDR1 is DFQATT and CDR2 is SNEGSKA in the germline V gene (reference sequence).

The rearrangement uses TRBV20-1 and TRBJ1-5; tentatively, D is TRBD1 (5 bases). The CDR3 consists of 15 residues. Germline V gene sequence: CDR1 DFQATT, CDR2 SNEGSKA (reference sequence). Trimming took 3 bases from V and 3 from J, leaving 15 bases between them. The CDR3 loop reads CSARSPGTINQPQHF. The DNA for the CDR3 is TGCAGTGCTAGGTCCCCCGGGACGATCAATCAGCCCCAGCATTTT.

In this sample, this clonotype turned up a few times. V is TRBV20-1 and J is TRBJ2-7, with 7 bases identical to TRBD2. The germline V gene has CDR1 DFQATT and CDR2 SNEGSKA (reference sequence). The CDR3 has 14 amino acids. With 4 bases clipped from V and 1 base from J, the junction kept 7 bases outside the gene matches. DNA of the CDR3: TGCAGTGCTACAACTAGCGTGCTATCCTACGAGCAGTACTTC. This gives the protein CSATTSVLSYEQYF.

The chain recombines TRBV7-9 with TRBJ1-1, with 8 bases identical to TRBD1. The CDR3 is 13 amino acids. V gave up 5 bases and J gave up 4 bases; unmatched junction bases: 3. Germline lookup yields CDR1 SEHNR and CDR2 FQNEAQ (reference sequence). CDR3 nucleotide sequence: TGTGCCAGCAGCCCAGGGGGCCCCACTGAAGCTTTCTTT. Encoded protein: CASSPGGPTEAFF.